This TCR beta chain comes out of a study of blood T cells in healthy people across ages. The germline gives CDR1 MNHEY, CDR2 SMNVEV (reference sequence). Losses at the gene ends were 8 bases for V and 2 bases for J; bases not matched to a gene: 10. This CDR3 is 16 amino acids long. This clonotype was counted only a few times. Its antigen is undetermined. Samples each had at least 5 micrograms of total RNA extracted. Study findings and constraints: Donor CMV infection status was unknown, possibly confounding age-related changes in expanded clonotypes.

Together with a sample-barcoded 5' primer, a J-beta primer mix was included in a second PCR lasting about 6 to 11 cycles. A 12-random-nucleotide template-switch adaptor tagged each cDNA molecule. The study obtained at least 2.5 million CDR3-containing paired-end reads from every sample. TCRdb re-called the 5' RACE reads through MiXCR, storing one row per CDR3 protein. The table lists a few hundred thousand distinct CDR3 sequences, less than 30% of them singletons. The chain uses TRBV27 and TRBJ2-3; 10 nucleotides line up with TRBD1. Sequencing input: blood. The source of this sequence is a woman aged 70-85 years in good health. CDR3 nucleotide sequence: TGTGCCAGCCATACCGGGACAGGGGCCCCCACAGATACGCAGTATTTT. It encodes CASHTGTGAPTDTQYF.